This T cell receptor (beta chain) was identified in a study of spatial heterogeneity in lung cancer. Study information: Each unique TCR and UMI combination was seen more than ten times on average in raw reads. Overall study results and limits: Blood contained ubiquitous expanded tumor TCRs more at resection than at follow-up.

Individual TCR cDNA molecules each bore their own unique molecular identifier. TCRdb re-analysed the 5' RACE reads in MiXCR, keeping a single row per CDR3 protein. The data show 7,000 to 8,000 distinct CDR3 sequences, 6.5% to 9% seen once. This CDR3 has 12 amino acids. The germline gives CDR1 MNHNS, CDR2 SASEGT. V shed 8 bases and J 13 bases; nucleotides not matched to a gene: 6. Concerning this clonotype: Its specificity is not known. This beta chain turned up in a library designed for alpha chains; as an off-target read, its abundance says little.

Time point of the sample: sample taken at primary tumor resection. Unsorted whole RNA from tumor, nontumor lung or frozen PBMC underwent sequencing. The donor group consisted of approximately 77 patients who had untreated, early-stage non-small cell lung cancer. This TCR derives from a male donor with early-stage non-small cell lung cancer. The genes are TRBV6-1 and TRBJ1-6; 9 bases fit TRBD1. The source material was PBMCs, sampled at surgery. In DNA, the CDR3 is TGTGCCAGCCGGGACAGGGTCATTCCCCTCCACTTT. The encoded protein is CASRDRVIPLHF.